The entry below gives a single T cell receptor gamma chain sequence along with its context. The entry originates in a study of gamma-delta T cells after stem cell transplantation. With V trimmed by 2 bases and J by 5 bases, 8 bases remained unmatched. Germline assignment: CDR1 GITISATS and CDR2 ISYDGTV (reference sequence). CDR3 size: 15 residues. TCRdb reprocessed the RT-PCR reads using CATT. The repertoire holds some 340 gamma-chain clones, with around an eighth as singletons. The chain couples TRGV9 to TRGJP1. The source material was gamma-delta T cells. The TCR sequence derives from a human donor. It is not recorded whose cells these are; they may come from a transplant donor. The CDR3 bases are TGTGCCTTGTGGGAGGCATCCACAACTGGTTGGTTCAAGATATTT. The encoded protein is CALWEASTTGWFKIF.